The text below deals with one T cell receptor beta chain. The study ran its PCR with 60 Vbeta and 13 Jbeta primers. This table comes from immunoSEQ multiplex PCR, and its TCRdb copy is limited to in-frame clones, with some not included. This sample yields over 200,000 clones, of which 78% are seen a single time; less than 4.5% belongs to the top ten. The sample is drawn from a study of cytomegalovirus exposure and HLA in healthy donors. Trimming left V 0 bases short and J 0 bases short, with 7 bases between. The CDR3 consists of 15 residues. Looked up from germline, CDR1 is SGHNT and CDR2 is YYREEE (reference sequence).

The TCR comes from a male donor in good health and CMV-seronegative. The V and J genes are TRBV5-4 and TRBJ1-3; D remains unclear. Sequencing was done on a sample of PBMCs. The CDR3 DNA is TGTGCCAGCAGCTTGGCCCTAGGCTCTGGAAACACCATATATTTT. Translating it yields CASSLALGSGNTIYF.